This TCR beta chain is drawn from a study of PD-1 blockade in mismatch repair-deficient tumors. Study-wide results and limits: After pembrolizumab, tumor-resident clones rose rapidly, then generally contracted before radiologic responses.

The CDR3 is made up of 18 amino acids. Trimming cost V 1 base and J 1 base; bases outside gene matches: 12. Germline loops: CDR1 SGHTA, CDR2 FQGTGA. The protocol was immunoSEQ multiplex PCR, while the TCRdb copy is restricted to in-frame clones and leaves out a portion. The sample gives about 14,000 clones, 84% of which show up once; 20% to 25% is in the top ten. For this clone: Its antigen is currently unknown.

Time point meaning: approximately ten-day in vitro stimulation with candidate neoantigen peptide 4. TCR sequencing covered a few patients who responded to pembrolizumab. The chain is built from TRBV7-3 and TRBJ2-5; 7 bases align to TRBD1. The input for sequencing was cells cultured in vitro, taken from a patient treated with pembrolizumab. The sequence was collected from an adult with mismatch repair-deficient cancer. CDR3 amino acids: CASSLRGGGIRGQETQYF. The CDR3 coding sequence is TGTGCCAGCAGCTTAAGAGGGGGCGGTATTCGTGGCCAAGAGACCCAGTACTTC.